The 21 T cell receptor beta chains reported below all come from one sample, sequenced in a study of cytomegalovirus exposure and HLA in healthy donors. The PCR contained 60 Vbeta and 13 Jbeta primers. TCRdb's copy holds only in-frame clones and misses some; the assay was immunoSEQ multiplex PCR. The sample has some 110,000 clones, more than 60% seen once; the top ten hold around 5.1%. Material: PBMCs. These receptors were taken from a male donor in good health and CMV-seronegative.

The chain is built from TRBV27 and TRBJ2-6; 7 positions match TRBD1. This CDR3 is 15 amino acids long. With 5 bases clipped from V and 2 bases from J, the junction kept 3 bases outside the gene matches. Germline CDR1 and CDR2: MNHEY and SMNVEV (reference sequence). The CDR3 sequence: CASSLTGAGANVLTF. The DNA of the CDR3 is TGTGCCAGCAGTCTCACAGGGGCTGGGGCCAACGTCCTGACTTTC.

V and J are TRBV7-2 and TRBJ2-2; 8 bases map to TRBD1. The CDR3 consists of 14 residues. Germline lookup yields CDR1 SGHTA and CDR2 FQGNSA. Trimming at V came to 7 bases and at J to 6 bases, leaving 7 bases not matched to a gene. CDR3 sequence reads: CASIPQGGAGELFF. The CDR3 nucleotides read TGTGCCAGCATTCCACAGGGGGGCGCCGGGGAGCTGTTTTTT.

The chain combines TRBV5-6 with TRBJ2-2, with a tentative D call TRBD2 (6 bases). V gave up 4 bases and J gave up 1 base, with 11 bases separating them. Germline V CDR1 and CDR2: SGHDT, YYEEEE. The CDR3 covers 15 residues. CDR3 amino acids: CASSRWDLNTGELFF. The CDR3 DNA sequence: TGTGCCAGCAGCCGTTGGGACTTGAACACCGGGGAGCTGTTTTTT.

The rearrangement joins TRBV27 to TRBJ1-2; TRBD1 is a possible D gene (5 bases). The CDR3 covers 14 residues. From germline, CDR1 is MNHEY and CDR2 SMNVEV (reference sequence). Trimming removed 3 bases at V and 4 bases at J, with 12 bases between. In DNA, the CDR3 is TGTGCCAGCAGTTTTGCAGGGTGGGCCTATGGCTACACCTTC. Translation: CASSFAGWAYGYTF.

The rearrangement links TRBV11-3 to TRBJ2-7; no clear D. Germline CDR1 is SGHNT and CDR2 is YENEEA. Trimming took off 5 bases at V and 0 bases at J, with 17 bases between the two ends. The length of the CDR3 is 16 residues. CDR3 in amino acids: CASSPPLGPSSYEQYF. DNA of the CDR3: TGTGCCAGCAGCCCTCCACTGGGCCCCAGCTCCTACGAGCAGTACTTC.

In this sample, this clone turned up once. This sequence joins TRBV7-6 and TRBJ2-2; TRBD2 is a possible D gene (5 bases). This CDR3 is 13 amino acids long. V shed 5 bases and J shed 3 bases, with 7 bases lying between them. CDR1 is SGHVS and CDR2 is FNYEAQ in the germline V gene. The CDR3 here is CASSPRDTGELFF. In DNA form, the CDR3 reads TGTGCCAGCAGCCCGCGGGACACCGGGGAGCTGTTTTTT.

V is TRBV6-1 and J is TRBJ2-5, with a weak D call TRBD2 (5 bases). Germline V CDR1 and CDR2: MNHNS, SASEGT. The CDR3 consists of 15 residues. V lost 8 bases, J lost 5 bases, and 21 bases lay in between. CDR3 in amino acids: CASGTGRGLGETQYF. The CDR3 DNA sequence: TGTGCCAGCGGAACCGGTCGGGGTTTGGGGGAGACCCAGTACTTC.

V and J are TRBV13 and TRBJ2-7; 7 bases are a match to TRBD2. The length of the CDR3 is 14 residues. The V segment lost 4 bases and the J segment 3 bases; nucleotides outside the gene matches: 6. Germline CDR1 and CDR2: PRHDT and FYEKMQ (reference sequence). The CDR3 sequence is CASSSAGDIYEQYF. CDR3 DNA: TGTGCCAGCAGCTCGGCGGGAGATATCTACGAGCAGTACTTC.

This CDR3 reads CASSSRESGGFYEQYF. The CDR3 DNA reads as TGTGCCAGCAGCTCCCGGGAATCAGGGGGGTTTTACGAGCAGTACTTC. The rearrangement links TRBV5-6 to TRBJ2-7; D is possibly TRBD1 (7 bases). Germline V lookup: CDR1 SGHDT, CDR2 YYEEEE. V was cut by 3 bases and J by 4 bases, with 20 bases left in between. The CDR3 extends over 16 amino acids.

The J gene is TRBJ2-2, the V gene TRBV6-5; 10 bases line up with TRBD2. Germline loops: CDR1 MNHEY, CDR2 SVGAGI. The CDR3 is 14 amino acids. Trimming at V came to 3 bases and at J to 8 bases, leaving 3 bases not matched to a gene. The CDR3 coding sequence is TGTGCCAGCAGTTATGCTAGCGGGAGTGGGGAGCTGTTTTTT. It specifies CASSYASGSGELFF.

The chain couples TRBV7-2 to TRBJ1-2, with TRBD1 identical over 7 bases. Germline V gene sequence: CDR1 SGHTA, CDR2 FQGNSA. V gave up 1 base and J gave up 8 bases; unmatched junction bases: 10. The CDR3 has 15 amino acids. The CDR3 reads CASSLGYTGAGGYTF. The CDR3 coding sequence is TGTGCCAGCAGCTTAGGATATACAGGGGCAGGGGGCTACACCTTC.

This clone was seen a handful of times. This chain joins TRBV6-6 and TRBJ2-2, with TRBD1 as a possible D gene (6 bases). Germline loops: CDR1 MNHNY, CDR2 SVGAGI (reference sequence). The V end was cut by 5 bases, the J end by 4 bases, with 14 bases between. CDR3 length equals 15 residues. CDR3 bases: TGTGCCAGCAGTCCCCAACAGGGTGGCACCGGGGAGCTGTTTTTT. It specifies CASSPQQGGTGELFF.

This clone was counted a few times. The chain recombines TRBV6-6 with TRBJ1-4, with D unclear. The V gene's germline CDR1 is MNHNY and CDR2 SVGAGI (reference sequence). With 4 bases removed from V and 8 bases from J, the gap between germline ends came to 14 bases. The length of the CDR3 is 14 residues. The CDR3 reads CASSSTWGGEKLFF. The DNA for the CDR3 is TGTGCCAGCAGTTCGACTTGGGGAGGCGAAAAACTGTTTTTT.

This clone appeared a few times. The CDR3 protein is CASSSTGEQPQHF. DNA for the CDR3: TGTGCCAGCAGCTCGACAGGGGAGCAGCCCCAGCATTTT. The chain joins TRBV5-6 to TRBJ1-5; 8 bases line up with TRBD1. After removal of 3 bases from V and 7 bases from J, the junction contained 3 bases not matched to a gene. Germline V gives CDR1 SGHDT, CDR2 YYEEEE. The CDR3 is made up of 13 amino acids.

The rearrangement joins TRBV27 to TRBJ1-1; 9 bases map to TRBD1. The CDR3 length is 15 residues. CDR1 is MNHEY and CDR2 is SMNVEV in the germline V gene (reference sequence). V was pared by 5 bases and J by 5 bases, with 9 bases of the junction left unmatched. The CDR3 here is CASSMDRGYGTEAFF. In nucleotides, the CDR3 is TGTGCCAGCAGTATGGACAGGGGATACGGGACTGAAGCTTTCTTT.

The rearrangement uses TRBV7-2 and TRBJ2-5; no clear D. The V end lost 5 bases, the J end lost 7 bases, and 23 bases lay between the germline ends. Germline V CDR1 and CDR2: SGHTA, FQGNSA. The CDR3 spans 16 residues. The CDR3 sequence: CASSLQTSDLVGTQYF. The CDR3 nucleotides are TGTGCCAGCAGCCTCCAGACCAGCGACCTGGTCGGGACCCAGTACTTC.

The chain uses TRBV5-1 and TRBJ2-4; D is unclear. From germline, CDR1 is SGHRS and CDR2 YFSETQ. The CDR3 has 14 residues. V dropped 0 bases and J dropped 3 bases, with 7 bases sitting between them. The DNA of the CDR3 is TGCGCCAGCAGCTTGGACATATACAAAAACATTCAGTACTTC. Its protein product is CASSLDIYKNIQYF.

The chain employs TRBV30 and TRBJ1-4; no clear D. The CDR3 length is 15 residues. CDR1 and CDR2 (germline): GTSNPN, SVGIG (reference sequence). Trimming left V 1 base short and J 0 bases short, with 9 bases between. The CDR3 protein is CAWSDEQTTNEKLFF. The CDR3 DNA follows: TGTGCCTGGAGTGATGAACAGACAACTAATGAAAAACTGTTTTTT.

This clone has only one observation. The chain employs TRBV7-2 and TRBJ2-7; 7 bases fit TRBD2. This CDR3 has 16 amino acids. The germline gives CDR1 SGHTA, CDR2 FQGNSA. Germline trimming cut 3 bases from V and 0 bases from J; bases unmatched to any gene: 8. The CDR3 region is CASSLQAGRASYEQYF. The CDR3, as DNA: TGTGCCAGCAGCTTGCAGGCGGGGAGGGCCTCCTACGAGCAGTACTTC.

Of note for this clone: The junction and the germline gene differ at one end; a read error may be behind it. The chain couples TRBV15 to TRBJ1-5; D is unclear. The CDR3 totals 14 residues. CDR1 is LNHNV, CDR2 YYDKDF, per germline (reference sequence). As DNA, the CDR3 is TGTGGCACCAGCAGAACCGGGTCGAATCAGCCCCAGCATTTT. This encodes CGTSRTGSNQPQHF.

This rearrangement joins TRBV11-2 to TRBJ1-3, with D unclear. The germline V gene encodes CDR1 SGHAT and CDR2 FQNNGV. The CDR3 length is 15 residues. Trimming removed 0 bases at V and 1 base at J, with 7 bases between. The CDR3 reads CASSLDSGSGNTIYF. In nucleotides, the CDR3 is TGTGCCAGCAGCTTAGATAGTGGTTCTGGAAACACCATATATTTT.